This T cell receptor (beta chain) was identified in a study of blood T cell repertoires in COVID-19. On the study more broadly: Both acute and convalescent COVID-19 samples were obtained from the United States, Italy and Spain.

CDR1 SGHKS and CDR2 YYEKEE come from the germline V gene (reference sequence). V dropped 4 bases and J dropped 2; count of bases not matched to a gene: 4. The CDR3 is 16 residues long. Measured with immunoSEQ multiplex PCR; TCRdb has only the in-frame clones, and not every one. The sample carries 300,000 or so clones, around 87% recorded once. The TCR sequence derives from a man in his sixties or seventies with acute or convalescent COVID-19. This chain links TRBV5-5 with TRBJ2-3; 13 nucleotides match TRBD2. Material: peripheral blood. CDR3 in amino acids: CASSPGLAGYTDTQYF. CDR3 DNA sequence: TGTGCCAGCAGCCCGGGACTAGCGGGGTACACAGATACGCAGTATTTT.